The rows below give T cell receptor beta chains drawn from one sample of a study of blood T cell repertoires in COVID-19. Assay: immunoSEQ multiplex PCR; the TCRdb copy retains only in-frame clones and omits some. The sample includes 280,000 or so clones, 70% to 90% seen only once; the top ten take more than 2%. What was sequenced was PBMCs or T cells enriched from blood (not recorded which). All receptors derive from a man between 25 and 39 years old who had recovered from COVID-19. CDR3s include the opening cysteine and the closing phenylalanine or tryptophan. D genes are given only for firm matches. Not all rows give a size; the values are once, few, many and, for expanded clones, a class.

size	D	V	J	DNA	CDR3
NA	TRBD2	TRBV5-6	TRBJ2-1	TGTGCCAGCAGCTTCCTAGCGGGGGGGCCGGACAATGAGCAGTTCTTC	CASSFLAGGPDNEQFF
NA	NA	TRBV5-1	TRBJ2-2	TGCGCCAGCAGCTCCATCGGGGGGCAAGGCGGGGAGCTGTTTTTT	CASSSIGGQGGELFF
NA	TRBD1	TRBV7-9	TRBJ2-5	TGTGCCAGCAGCTTAAACAGGGGAGAGACCCAGTACTTC	CASSLNRGETQYF
NA	TRBD1	TRBV18	TRBJ1-2	TGTGCCAGCTCACCCCAGACAGGGGCGGAAGGCTACACCTTC	CASSPQTGAEGYTF
once	TRBD2	TRBV3-1/TRBV3-2	TRBJ2-2	TGTGCCAGCAGCCAGGGACTATTCACCGGGGAGCTGTTTTTT	CASSQGLFTGELFF
NA	TRBD1	TRBV6-5	TRBJ1-3	TGTGCCAGCAGACCCCAGGGGGCAACTGGAAACACCATATATTTT	CASRPQGATGNTIYF
NA	NA	TRBV6-1	TRBJ2-7	TGTGCCAGCAGTGACAGGGGTCCCTACGAGCAGTACTTC	CASSDRGPYEQYF
NA	NA	TRBV10-1	TRBJ1-5	TGCGCCAGCCCTAGGGGCCCCAAACCCCAGCATTTT	CASPRGPKPQHF
NA	TRBD1	TRBV4-2	TRBJ2-3	TGTGCCAGCAAGCAAGACAGGGGAGAAGATACGCAGTATTTT	CASKQDRGEDTQYF
NA	TRBD1	TRBV5-1	TRBJ1-2	TGCGCCAGCAGCGGGGACAGGATAAGCTATGGCTACACCTTC	CASSGDRISYGYTF
few	NA	TRBV15	TRBJ1-5	TGTGCCACCAGCAGAGATCCAGGAAATCAGCCCCAGCATTTT	CATSRDPGNQPQHF
NA	TRBD1	TRBV9	TRBJ1-2	TGTGCCAGCAGCGACCCGACAGGGGAATCGGGGGTCACCTTC	CASSDPTGESGVTF
NA	TRBD2	TRBV7-2	TRBJ2-7	TGTGCCAGCAGCTTCCTAGCGGCAAGCTCCTACGAGCAGTACTTC	CASSFLAASSYEQYF
NA	NA	TRBV6-5	TRBJ2-3	TGTGCCAGCAGGTCATCCACAGATACGCAGTATTTT	CASRSSTDTQYF
NA	TRBD1	TRBV5-8	TRBJ2-7	TGTGCCAGCAGCCCCGCGACAGGGGACTACGAGCAGTACTTC	CASSPATGDYEQYF
NA	TRBD1	TRBV29-1	TRBJ1-2	TGCAGCGTTCGTGTTGGGACAGGGTCCGGCTACACCTTC	CSVRVGTGSGYTF
NA	NA	TRBV5-8	TRBJ2-4	TGTGCCAGCAGCTTGGTGTCGGGGTCCCAAAACATTCAGTACTTC	CASSLVSGSQNIQYF
once	TRBD1	TRBV7-8	TRBJ1-1	TGTGCCAGCAGCCGTAGGGACAGGGGTCTGAACACTGAAGCTTTCTTT	CASSRRDRGLNTEAFF
NA	NA	TRBV7-9	TRBJ1-4	TGTGCCAGCAGCCGCCGGGTGGGTGAAAAACTGTTTTTT	CASSRRVGEKLFF
NA	NA	TRBV6-4	TRBJ2-5	TGTGCCAGCAGTGACTCGGCGGGAACGGAGACCCAGTACTTC	CASSDSAGTETQYF
once	NA	TRBV6-5	TRBJ2-1	TGTGCCAGCAGGGAGGGGGGGCATAACTACAATGAGCAGTTCTTC	CASREGGHNYNEQFF
NA	NA	TRBV19	TRBJ1-4	TGTGCCAGTAGTACCTTCGGTCTACGGGGTGAAAAACTGTTTTTT	CASSTFGLRGEKLFF
NA	TRBD1	TRBV18	TRBJ2-5	TGTGCCAGCTCACAGAGGGGACAGGGCAATGAAGAGACCCAGTACTTC	CASSQRGQGNEETQYF
NA	NA	TRBV6-5	TRBJ1-3	TGTGCGGTACAGGGCTCTGGAAACACCATATATTTT	CAVQGSGNTIYF
few	NA	TRBV15	TRBJ2-3	TGTGCCACCAGCAGAGTAAAGGGCGGGCGTCATGCAGATACGCAGTATTTT	CATSRVKGGRHADTQYF
few	NA	TRBV7-5	TRBJ1-3	TGTGCCAGAAGCGAAACGTCAGGGAACTCTGGAAACACCATATATTTT	CARSETSGNSGNTIYF
NA	TRBD1	TRBV14	TRBJ2-1	TGTGCCAGCAGCCGCCTTGGGACAGCAAATGAGCAGTTCTTC	CASSRLGTANEQFF
NA	NA	TRBV5-1	TRBJ1-5	TGCGCCAGCAGCTTGAGTGGGCAGGGGAATCAGCCCCAGCATTTT	CASSLSGQGNQPQHF
few	TRBD1	TRBV4-2	TRBJ1-1	TGTGCCAGCAGCCAAGACGCGACAGGGGTGACTTTCTTT	CASSQDATGVTFF
NA	NA	TRBV27	TRBJ1-6	TGTGCCACCCTCCCAGGGATTGCCTATAATTCACCCCTCCACTTT	CATLPGIAYNSPLHF